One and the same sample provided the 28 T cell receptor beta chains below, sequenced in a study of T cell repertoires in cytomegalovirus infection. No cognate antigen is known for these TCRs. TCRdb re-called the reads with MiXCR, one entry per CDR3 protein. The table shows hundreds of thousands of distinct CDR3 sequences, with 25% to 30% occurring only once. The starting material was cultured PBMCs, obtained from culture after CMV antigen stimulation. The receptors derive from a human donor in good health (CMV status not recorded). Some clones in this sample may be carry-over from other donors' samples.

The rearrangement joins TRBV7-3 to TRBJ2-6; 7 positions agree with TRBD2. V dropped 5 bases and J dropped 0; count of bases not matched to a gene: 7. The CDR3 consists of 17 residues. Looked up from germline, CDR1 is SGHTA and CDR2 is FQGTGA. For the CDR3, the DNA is TGTGCCAGCAGCATCAATGGGGGGGTCTCTGGGGCCAACGTCCTGACTTTC. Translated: CASSINGGVSGANVLTF.

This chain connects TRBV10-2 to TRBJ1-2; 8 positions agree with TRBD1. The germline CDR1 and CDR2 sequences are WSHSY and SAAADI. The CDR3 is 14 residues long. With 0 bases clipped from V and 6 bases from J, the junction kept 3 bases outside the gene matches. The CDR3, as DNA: TGCGCCAGCAGTGAGTCGCGCAGGGGGCATGGCTACACCTTC. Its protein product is CASSESRRGHGYTF.

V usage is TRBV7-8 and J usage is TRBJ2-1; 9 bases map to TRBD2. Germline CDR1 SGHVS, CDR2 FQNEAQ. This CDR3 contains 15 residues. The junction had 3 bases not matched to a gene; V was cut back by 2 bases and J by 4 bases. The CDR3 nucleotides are TGTGCCAGCAGCTTAATAGCGGGAGCGTACAATGAGCAGTTCTTC. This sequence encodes CASSLIAGAYNEQFF.

The CDR3 is CASGRGTGHNEQFF. In DNA, the CDR3 is TGTGCCAGCGGGCGCGGGACTGGTCACAATGAGCAGTTCTTC. This rearrangement joins TRBV2 to TRBJ2-1, with D possibly TRBD2 on 6 matching bases. CDR1 is SNHLY, CDR2 FYNNEI, per germline. Trimming took 8 bases from V and 5 from J, leaving 16 bases between them. This CDR3 contains 14 residues.

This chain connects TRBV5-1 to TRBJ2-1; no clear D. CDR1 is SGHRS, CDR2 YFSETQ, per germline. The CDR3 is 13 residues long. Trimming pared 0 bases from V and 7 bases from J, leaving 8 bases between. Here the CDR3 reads CASSLGRTNEQFF. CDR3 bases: TGCGCCAGCAGCTTGGGGCGGACGAATGAGCAGTTCTTC.

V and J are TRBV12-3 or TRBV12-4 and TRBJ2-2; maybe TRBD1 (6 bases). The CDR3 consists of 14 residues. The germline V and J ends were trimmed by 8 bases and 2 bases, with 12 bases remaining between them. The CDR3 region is CASSNRVNTGELFF. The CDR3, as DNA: TGTGCCAGCTCAAACAGGGTTAACACCGGGGAGCTGTTTTTT.

CDR3: CASRKGGGNQPQHF. The CDR3 bases are TGTGCCAGTAGGAAGGGGGGTGGCAATCAGCCCCAGCATTTT. This chain uses TRBV19 with TRBJ1-5, with D possibly being TRBD1 (6 bases). The CDR3 covers 14 residues. Trimming removed 6 bases from V and 2 bases from J, with 11 bases in between. CDR1 is LNHDA, CDR2 SQIVND, per germline (reference sequence).

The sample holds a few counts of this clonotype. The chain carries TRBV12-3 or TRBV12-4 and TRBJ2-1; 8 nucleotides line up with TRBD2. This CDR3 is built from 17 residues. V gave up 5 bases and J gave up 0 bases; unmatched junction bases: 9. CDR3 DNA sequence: TGTGCCAGCAGTCTCCAGGGCGGGGGGAGCTCCTACAATGAGCAGTTCTTC. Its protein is CASSLQGGGSSYNEQFF.

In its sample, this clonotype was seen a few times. Here the CDR3 DNA reads TGTGCCAGCAGTTTAGGACAGCCCCCACAAGAGACCCAGTACTTC. Amino acid sequence: CASSLGQPPQETQYF. This chain links TRBV12-3 or TRBV12-4 with TRBJ2-5, with D maybe TRBD1 (5 bases). The CDR3 runs to 15 residues. V was clipped by 1 base and J by 2 bases, with 11 bases between them.

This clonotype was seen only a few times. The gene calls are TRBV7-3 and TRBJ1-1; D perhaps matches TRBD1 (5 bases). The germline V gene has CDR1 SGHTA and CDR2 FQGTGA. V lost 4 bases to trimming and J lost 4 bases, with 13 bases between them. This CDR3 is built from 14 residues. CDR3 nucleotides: TGTGCCAGCAGCTCCGGGGGGGGAAGCACTGAAGCTTTCTTT. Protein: CASSSGGGSTEAFF.

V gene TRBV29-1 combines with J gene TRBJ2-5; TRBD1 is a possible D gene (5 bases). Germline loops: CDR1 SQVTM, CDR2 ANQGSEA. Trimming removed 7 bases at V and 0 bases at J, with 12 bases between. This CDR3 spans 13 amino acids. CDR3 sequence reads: CSAFRAYQETQYF. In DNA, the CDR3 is TGCAGCGCCTTCAGGGCTTACCAAGAGACCCAGTACTTC.

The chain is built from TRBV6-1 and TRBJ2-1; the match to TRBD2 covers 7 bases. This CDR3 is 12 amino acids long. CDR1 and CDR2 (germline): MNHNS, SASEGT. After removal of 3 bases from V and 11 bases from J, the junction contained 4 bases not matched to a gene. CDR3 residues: CASSERELKQFF. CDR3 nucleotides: TGTGCCAGCAGTGAGCGGGAGTTGAAGCAGTTCTTC.

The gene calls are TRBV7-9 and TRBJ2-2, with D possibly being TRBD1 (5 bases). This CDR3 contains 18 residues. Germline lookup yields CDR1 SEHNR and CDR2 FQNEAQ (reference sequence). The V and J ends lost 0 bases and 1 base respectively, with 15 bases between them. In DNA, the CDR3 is TGTGCCAGCAGCTTAGCGGTGGACATGTTCCAGAACACCGGGGAGCTGTTTTTT. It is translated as CASSLAVDMFQNTGELFF.

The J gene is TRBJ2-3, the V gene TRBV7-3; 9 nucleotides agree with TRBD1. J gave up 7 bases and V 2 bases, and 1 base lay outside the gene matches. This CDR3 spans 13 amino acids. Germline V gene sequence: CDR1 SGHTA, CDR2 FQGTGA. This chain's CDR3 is CASSLGQGYTQYF. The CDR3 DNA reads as TGTGCCAGCAGCTTAGGACAGGGGTATACGCAGTATTTT.

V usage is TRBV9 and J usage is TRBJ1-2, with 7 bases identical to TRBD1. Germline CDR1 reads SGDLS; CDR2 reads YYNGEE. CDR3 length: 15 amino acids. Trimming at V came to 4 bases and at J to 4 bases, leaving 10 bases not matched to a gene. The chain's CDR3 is CASSLNRDRPYGYTF. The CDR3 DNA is TGTGCCAGCAGCTTAAACCGGGACAGACCCTATGGCTACACCTTC.

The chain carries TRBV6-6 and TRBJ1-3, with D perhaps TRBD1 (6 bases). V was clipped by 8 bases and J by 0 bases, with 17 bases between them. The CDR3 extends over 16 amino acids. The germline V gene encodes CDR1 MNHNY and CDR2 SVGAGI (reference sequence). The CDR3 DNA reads TGTGCCAGCCGACAGTGGGGGCCGAGCTCTGGAAACACCATATATTTT. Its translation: CASRQWGPSSGNTIYF.

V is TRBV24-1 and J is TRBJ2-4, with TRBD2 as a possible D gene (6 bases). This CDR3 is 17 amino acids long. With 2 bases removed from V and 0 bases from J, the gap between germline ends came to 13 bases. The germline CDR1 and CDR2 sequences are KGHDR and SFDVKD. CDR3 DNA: TGTGCCACCAGTGATTCCGGGACTCCCCTAGCCAAAAACATTCAGTACTTC. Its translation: CATSDSGTPLAKNIQYF.

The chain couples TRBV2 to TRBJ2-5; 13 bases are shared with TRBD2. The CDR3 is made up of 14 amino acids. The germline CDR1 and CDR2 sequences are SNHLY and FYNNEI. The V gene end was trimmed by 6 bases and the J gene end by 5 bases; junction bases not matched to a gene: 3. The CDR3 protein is CASRAGLAGETQYF. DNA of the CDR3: TGTGCCAGCAGAGCGGGACTAGCGGGGGAGACCCAGTACTTC. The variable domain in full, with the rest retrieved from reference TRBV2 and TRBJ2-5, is EPEVTQTPSHQVTQMGQEVILRCVPISNHLYFYWYRQILGQKVEFLVSFYNNEISEKSEIFDDQFSVERPDGSNFTLKIRSTKLEDSAMYFCASRAGLAGETQYFGPGTRLLVL.

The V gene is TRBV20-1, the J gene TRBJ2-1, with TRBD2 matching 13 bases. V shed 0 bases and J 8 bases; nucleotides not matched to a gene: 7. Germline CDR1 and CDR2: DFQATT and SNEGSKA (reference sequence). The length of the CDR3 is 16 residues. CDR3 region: CSARDPRTSGGHEQFF. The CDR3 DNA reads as TGCAGTGCTAGAGATCCGAGGACTAGCGGGGGACATGAGCAGTTCTTC.

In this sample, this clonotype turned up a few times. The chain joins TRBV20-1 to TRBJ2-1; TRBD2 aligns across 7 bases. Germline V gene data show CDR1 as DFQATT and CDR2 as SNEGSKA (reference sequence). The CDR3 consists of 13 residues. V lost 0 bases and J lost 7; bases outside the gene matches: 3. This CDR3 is CSAREKGLNEQFF. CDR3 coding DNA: TGCAGTGCTAGAGAGAAGGGACTAAATGAGCAGTTCTTC.

The CDR3 sequence: CASSLWGGNEQFF. Here the CDR3 DNA reads TGTGCCAGCAGCTTATGGGGCGGCAATGAGCAGTTCTTC. The rearrangement joins TRBV11-3 to TRBJ2-1; tentatively, D is TRBD1 (5 bases). The CDR3 totals 13 residues. Trimming shortened V by 2 bases and J by 6 bases, and 8 bases separated the two germline ends. Germline assignment: CDR1 SGHNT and CDR2 YENEEA.

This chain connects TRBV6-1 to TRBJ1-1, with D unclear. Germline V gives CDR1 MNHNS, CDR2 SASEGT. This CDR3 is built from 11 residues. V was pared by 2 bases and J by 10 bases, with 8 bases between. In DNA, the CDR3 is TGTGCCAGCAGTGAACGGTCATCAGCTTTCTTT. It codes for CASSERSSAFF.

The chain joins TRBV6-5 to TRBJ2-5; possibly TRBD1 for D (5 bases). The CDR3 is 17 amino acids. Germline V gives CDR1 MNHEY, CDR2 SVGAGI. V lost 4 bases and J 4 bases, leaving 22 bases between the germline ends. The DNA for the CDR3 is TGTGCCAGCAGTTCGCCGAGACAGATTGAGGCTGGAGAGACCCAGTACTTC. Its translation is CASSSPRQIEAGETQYF.

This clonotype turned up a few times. The CDR3 bases are TGTGCCAGCAGCTTAGTTATGGCTAGCGGGACAACTCGAAAAAACAATGAGCAGTTCTTC. Translating gives CASSLVMASGTTRKNNEQFF. The chain recombines TRBV7-9 with TRBJ2-1; 9 bases line up with TRBD2. CDR1 and CDR2 (germline): SEHNR, FQNEAQ (reference sequence). Unmatched junction bases numbered 18, after V lost 1 base and J lost 5 bases. This CDR3 spans 20 amino acids.

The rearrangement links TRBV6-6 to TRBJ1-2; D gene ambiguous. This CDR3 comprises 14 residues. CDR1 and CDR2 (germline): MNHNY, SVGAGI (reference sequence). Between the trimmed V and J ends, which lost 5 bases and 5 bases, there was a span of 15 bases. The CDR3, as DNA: TGTGCCAGCAGTGTATTGGGGAGCCCTTATGGCTACACCTTC. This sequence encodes CASSVLGSPYGYTF.

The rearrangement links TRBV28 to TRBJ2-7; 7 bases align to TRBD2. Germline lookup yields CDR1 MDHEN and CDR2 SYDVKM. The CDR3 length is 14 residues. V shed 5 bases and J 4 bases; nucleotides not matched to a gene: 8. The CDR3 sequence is CASSLTSSRYEQYF. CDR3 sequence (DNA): TGTGCCAGCAGTCTGACTAGCAGTCGGTACGAGCAGTACTTC.

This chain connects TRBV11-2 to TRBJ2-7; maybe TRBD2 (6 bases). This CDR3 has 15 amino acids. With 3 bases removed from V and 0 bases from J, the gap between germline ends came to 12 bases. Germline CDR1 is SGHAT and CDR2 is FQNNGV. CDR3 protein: CASSLLAQSSYEQYF. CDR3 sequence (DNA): TGTGCCAGCAGCTTGCTAGCGCAGAGCTCCTACGAGCAGTACTTC.

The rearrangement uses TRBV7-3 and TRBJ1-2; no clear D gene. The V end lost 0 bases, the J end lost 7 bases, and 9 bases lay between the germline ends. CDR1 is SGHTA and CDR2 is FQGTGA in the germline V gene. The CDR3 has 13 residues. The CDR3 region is CASSLTARSGYTF. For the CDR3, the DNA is TGTGCCAGCAGCTTAACGGCACGGAGTGGCTACACCTTC. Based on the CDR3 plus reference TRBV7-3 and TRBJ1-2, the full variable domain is GAGVSQTPSNKVTEKGKYVELRCDPISGHTALYWYRQSLGQGPEFLIYFQGTGAADDSGLPNDRFFAVRPEGSVSTLKIQRTERGDSAVYLCASSLTARSGYTFGSGTRLTVV.